Listed below are T cell receptor beta chains from one sample, sequenced in a study of OX40 agonist ivuxolimab in advanced cancers. Clones were read by immunoSEQ multiplex PCR, and TCRdb kept only the in-frame ones, dropping some. The table includes about 64,000 clones, over 80% detected once. The sequencing here drew on CD4+ or CD8+ T cells sorted from blood, taken in a trial of the OX40 agonist ivuxolimab. The origin of the receptors is an adult with an advanced solid tumor such as melanoma, head and neck, liver or kidney cancer. CDR3s include the opening cysteine and the closing phenylalanine or tryptophan. The D gene is left open where the match is weak. Clone size is stated in some rows and not others, as once, few, many or a class when expanded.

D	V	J	size	DNA	CDR3
-	TRBV5-1	TRBJ1-4	-	TGCGCCAGCAGCTGGGGACCAGACAGTGAAAAACTGTTTTTT	CASSWGPDSEKLFF
-	TRBV2	TRBJ2-5	-	TGTGCCAGCAGTGCCCACTCCCAAGAGACCCAGTACTTC	CASSAHSQETQYF
-	TRBV29-1	TRBJ1-1	-	TGCAGCGTTGCCCGCTCGCTGAACACTGAAGCTTTCTTT	CSVARSLNTEAFF
TRBD2	TRBV28	TRBJ2-1	-	TGTGCCAGCGCCCCGCGGGAGGGTAGGCAGTTCTTC	CASAPREGRQFF
-	TRBV30	TRBJ2-1	-	TGTGCCTGGAGTTCCCTAGCGTATTACAATGAGCAGTTCTTC	CAWSSLAYYNEQFF
-	TRBV28	TRBJ1-2	-	TGTGCCAGCAAAAAGACAGCTAACTATGGCTACACCTTC	CASKKTANYGYTF
-	TRBV11-3	TRBJ2-7	-	TGTGCCAGCAGCTTAGATGGGAGCTCCTACGAGCAGTACTTC	CASSLDGSSYEQYF
-	TRBV7-9	TRBJ1-2	-	TGTGCCAGCAGCTCGAGATCGGAGTTTGGCTACACCTTC	CASSSRSEFGYTF
TRBD1	TRBV19	TRBJ2-7	-	TGTGCCAGTAGTGTCGGACAGGGGGGAGGAGAGCAGTACTTC	CASSVGQGGGEQYF
-	TRBV10-3	TRBJ1-1	-	TGTGCCATCAGTGATCCGAGAAGCGGAGAAGCTTTCTTT	CAISDPRSGEAFF
TRBD1	TRBV6-1	TRBJ2-2	-	TGTGCCAGCAGTGAGGACAGGGGTAACACCGGGGAGCTGTTTTTT	CASSEDRGNTGELFF
-	TRBV21-1	TRBJ2-3	-	TGTGCCAGCAGCATCGGGCAGGGGCGCCAAGGGGCGCAGTATTTT	CASSIGQGRQGAQYF
-	TRBV5-1	TRBJ1-3	-	TGCGCCAGCAGCTTGGTCGGGACCACCAGCTCTGGAAACACCATATATTTT	CASSLVGTTSSGNTIYF
TRBD1	TRBV30	TRBJ1-4	-	TGTGCCTGGAGAGGACAGGGGGCCGGTGAAAAACTGTTTTTT	CAWRGQGAGEKLFF
-	TRBV5-1	TRBJ1-1	-	TGCGCCAGCTCGGGGGACCCTCTCAACACTGAAGCTTTCTTT	CASSGDPLNTEAFF
-	TRBV5-6	TRBJ1-2	-	TGTGCCAGCAGCCCGGAGGGGTATGGCTACACCTTC	CASSPEGYGYTF
-	TRBV5-1	TRBJ1-6	-	TGCGCCTCCCGGGACCCAGATTCACCCCTCCACTTT	CASRDPDSPLHF
-	TRBV6-1	TRBJ1-5	few	TGTGCCAGCAGTGCGGACGTGGGCAATCAGCCCCAGCATTTT	CASSADVGNQPQHF
-	TRBV28	TRBJ1-2	-	TGTGCCAGCAGTTTTTTCCAAGGGGGCTACACCTTC	CASSFFQGGYTF
TRBD2	TRBV11-2	TRBJ2-1	-	TGTGCCAGCAGCTTACGCTTTGGACTAGGGAACAATGAGCAGTTCTTC	CASSLRFGLGNNEQFF
TRBD2	TRBV7-6	TRBJ2-2	-	TGTGCCAGCAGCTTTCGGACTAGCGGGAACACCGGGGAGCTGTTTTTT	CASSFRTSGNTGELFF
-	TRBV5-1	TRBJ1-4	once	TGCGCCAGCAGCTTGGTGGGAGGGCTCGGTAATGAAAAACTGTTTTTT	CASSLVGGLGNEKLFF
-	TRBV19	TRBJ2-2	-	TGTGCCAGTAGTATTTCTCCCAGGACGAACACCGGGGAGCTGTTTTTT	CASSISPRTNTGELFF